This TCR beta chain was recorded in a study of T cells in Graves' hyperthyroidism and ophthalmopathy. Study-wide findings and caveats: Ophthalmopathy could be told apart from stable hyperthyroidism with a 13 V-J model.

Amplification yielded TCR beta CDR3 regions, with RNA transcripts as the source. Initially, a first-round RT-PCR of the TCR CDR3 employed the HTBI primer set. MiXCR, run by TCRdb on the multiplex PCR reads, gives a single entry per CDR3 protein. The sample has some 250,000 distinct CDR3 sequences; around 15% are singletons. CDR3 length: 12 residues. V shed 2 bases and J shed 7 bases, with 6 bases lying between them. Germline V gene data show CDR1 as MDHEN and CDR2 as SYDVKM. Patients showing uncontrolled infection, other autoimmune disease, pregnancy or lactation were ineligible. Diagnoses rested on clinical symptoms, serum thyroxine and TRAb, thyroid ultrasound and orbital computed tomography. PBMCs were obtained from about 10 ml fresh peripheral blood. This clonotype appeared many times. Its antigen is still unknown.

The sequence derives from a woman in her 50s with Graves' hyperthyroidism that later progressed to Graves' ophthalmopathy. The chain joins TRBV28 to TRBJ2-1; D is undetermined. The specimen sequenced was blood. Here the CDR3 DNA reads TGTGCCAGCAGTTTAGGGAAGAATGAGCAGTTCTTC. This encodes CASSLGKNEQFF.